The 19 T cell receptor beta chains presented below share a single source sample, sequenced in a study of control samples from healthy donors and cancer patients. Sequenced by immunoSEQ multiplex PCR; TCRdb stores in-frame clones only, minus some. The repertoire holds 90,000 to 100,000 clones, approximately 84% seen once, with more than 30% in the top ten. Material: PBMCs. Receptor source: a man between 65 and 79 years old with lung cancer.

This chain links TRBV18 with TRBJ1-4; TRBD1 is a possible D gene (6 bases). Germline V gene data show CDR1 as KGHSH and CDR2 as LQKENI. The CDR3 contains 14 residues. V was trimmed by 5 bases and J by 6 bases, leaving 13 bases between them. The chain's CDR3 is CASSSRGGDEKLFF. The CDR3, as DNA: TGTGCCAGCTCATCTAGGGGGGGCGATGAAAAACTGTTTTTT.

The table lists this clone with a few counts. The chain has TRBV19 and TRBJ1-5, with a possible D match to TRBD1 (6 bases). Germline V gives CDR1 LNHDA, CDR2 SQIVND (reference sequence). This CDR3 is 17 amino acids long. V was clipped by 2 bases and J by 3 bases, with 17 bases between them. For the CDR3, the DNA is TGTGCCAGTAGTATACAAAAAGGGGGGGCAGTCAATCAGCCCCAGCATTTT. It codes for CASSIQKGGAVNQPQHF.

The chain joins TRBV9 to TRBJ2-7; 9 bases align to TRBD2. The CDR3 loop spans 15 amino acids. V lost 3 bases, J lost 9 bases, and 13 bases stayed unmatched. CDR1 SGDLS and CDR2 YYNGEE come from the germline V gene. The CDR3: CASSAAGGKRGGQYF. CDR3 bases: TGTGCCAGCAGCGCCGCGGGAGGGAAGCGGGGAGGGCAGTACTTC.

This chain joins TRBV30 and TRBJ1-1, with a tentative D call TRBD1 (5 bases). The V and J ends lost 5 bases and 1 base respectively, with 17 bases between them. This CDR3 comprises 15 residues. The V gene's germline CDR1 is GTSNPN and CDR2 SVGIG (reference sequence). The CDR3 region is CAWGRGEAGNTEAFF. The CDR3 DNA is TGTGCCTGGGGGCGAGGGGAGGCCGGGAACACTGAAGCTTTCTTT.

The chain uses TRBV6-2 or TRBV6-3 and TRBJ2-6, with 9 bases aligning to TRBD1. The ends lost 5 bases at V and 2 bases at J; junction bases unmatched: 1. The V gene's germline CDR1 is MNHEY and CDR2 SVGEGT. This CDR3 spans 15 amino acids. This chain's CDR3 is CASSRTGAGANVLTF. The CDR3 DNA follows: TGTGCCAGCAGTCGGACAGGGGCTGGGGCCAACGTCCTGACTTTC.

V usage is TRBV29-1 and J usage is TRBJ1-2; 7 nucleotides align to TRBD1. Per germline, CDR1 SQVTM and CDR2 ANQGSEA. The V segment lost 7 bases and the J segment 5 bases; nucleotides outside the gene matches: 13. The CDR3 length is 14 residues. The DNA of the CDR3 is TGCAGCGCCGTTGACAGGGCGAGTTTTTATGGCTACACCTTC. Amino acids: CSAVDRASFYGYTF.

The chain links TRBV28 to TRBJ1-6; possibly TRBD1 for D (5 bases). V lost 3 bases to trimming and J lost 8 bases, with 14 bases between them. The V gene's germline CDR1 is MDHEN and CDR2 SYDVKM. There are 15 residues in the CDR3. This CDR3 is CASSLDKHAYSPLHF. The CDR3 DNA reads TGTGCCAGCAGTTTGGACAAACATGCTTATTCACCCCTCCACTTT.

This chain connects TRBV19 to TRBJ1-5, with 7 bases fitting TRBD1. Germline-derived CDR1 and CDR2 are LNHDA and SQIVND (reference sequence). The trim removed 3 bases at V and 5 bases at J, leaving 16 bases unmatched. CDR3 length: 18 amino acids. The CDR3 region has the DNA TGTGCCAGTAGTATCCTTCCCCAGACAGGGAGTAATCATCAGCCCCAGCATTTT. This encodes CASSILPQTGSNHQPQHF.

This clone was observed once. The chain is built from TRBV12-3 or TRBV12-4 and TRBJ1-5; D is uncertain. V lost 1 base to trimming and J lost 9 bases, with 7 bases between them. The CDR3 has 12 amino acids. CDR3 residues: CASSLGGLPQHF. CDR3 DNA sequence: TGTGCCAGCAGTTTAGGAGGTCTGCCCCAGCATTTT.

J is TRBJ2-3 and V is TRBV4-3; TRBD2 aligns across 9 bases. The V gene's germline CDR1 is LGHNA and CDR2 YSLEER. The CDR3 spans 19 residues. V lost 0 bases and J lost 4; bases outside the gene matches: 14. The CDR3 protein is CASSQDLSAGGPVPDTQYF. CDR3 DNA sequence: TGCGCCAGCAGCCAAGATCTCAGTGCGGGGGGGCCCGTGCCAGATACGCAGTATTTT.

J is TRBJ2-7 and V is TRBV7-2; a weak D match, TRBD2 (5 bases). CDR3 length: 15 residues. Trimming left V 1 base short and J 3 bases short, with 13 bases between. In germline, CDR1 is SGHTA, CDR2 FQGNSA. The CDR3, as DNA: TGTGCCAGCAGCTTAGATCCGGGGAGTAGCTACGAGCAGTACTTC. Residues: CASSLDPGSSYEQYF.

This chain uses TRBV24-1 with TRBJ1-2; TRBD1 is a possible D gene (5 bases). This CDR3 comprises 13 residues. Germline-derived CDR1 and CDR2 are KGHDR and SFDVKD. Deletions cut 5 bases from V and 4 bases from J, with 10 bases between. The DNA of the CDR3 is TGTGCCACCAGTGGAGGAGACAGCTATGGCTACACCTTC. Its translation: CATSGGDSYGYTF.

The CDR3 reads CSVDSVADGYGYTF. DNA for the CDR3: TGCAGCGTTGACTCGGTCGCAGACGGCTATGGCTACACCTTC. The chain couples TRBV29-1 to TRBJ1-2; no definite D call. V dropped 3 bases and J dropped 4 bases, with 15 bases sitting between them. The CDR3 is 14 residues long. Germline lookup yields CDR1 SQVTM and CDR2 ANQGSEA.

The J gene is TRBJ2-6, the V gene TRBV7-9; 10 bases are shared with TRBD1. The CDR3 runs to 18 residues. Germline V CDR1 and CDR2: SEHNR, FQNEAQ (reference sequence). The V and J ends lost 5 bases and 2 bases, in that order; junction bases with no gene match: 9. CDR3 amino acids: CASSPDRGRRAGANVLTF. The CDR3 DNA follows: TGTGCCAGCAGCCCTGACAGGGGGCGGCGGGCTGGGGCCAACGTCCTGACTTTC.

The chain uses TRBV12-5 and TRBJ2-2; TRBD2 agrees at 7 bases. Germline CDR1 reads LGHNT; CDR2 reads FRNRAP. The CDR3 contains 15 residues. The V gene end was trimmed by 6 bases and the J gene end by 4 bases; junction bases not matched to a gene: 8. In DNA form, the CDR3 reads TGTGCTAGTGGGCTGGCTGGGGGGGGCACCGGGGAGCTGTTTTTT. Protein: CASGLAGGGTGELFF.

This clone was counted a single time. The chain carries TRBV11-3 and TRBJ2-7; D is possibly TRBD1 (6 bases). In germline, CDR1 is SGHNT, CDR2 YENEEA. Trimming shortened V by 5 bases and J by 0 bases, and 11 bases separated the two germline ends. This CDR3 region has 14 residues. CDR3 in DNA: TGTGCCAGCAGCCCCGGACAGAGCTCCTACGAGCAGTACTTC. Residues: CASSPGQSSYEQYF.

V usage is TRBV6-5 and J usage is TRBJ2-1; TRBD1 matches 11 bases. The germline V gene encodes CDR1 MNHEY and CDR2 SVGAGI. With V trimmed by 7 bases and J by 9 bases, 11 bases remained unmatched. This CDR3 comprises 15 residues. The chain's CDR3 is CASTGPGQGAGEQFF. CDR3 DNA: TGTGCCAGCACCGGGCCCGGACAGGGGGCGGGTGAGCAGTTCTTC.

The chain has TRBV6-2 or TRBV6-3 and TRBJ2-7, with 8 bases lining up with TRBD1. The CDR3 totals 15 residues. V lost 5 bases and J lost 6; bases outside the gene matches: 12. Germline CDR1 reads MNHEY; CDR2 reads SVGEGT. The CDR3 spells CASSGGQGVHSEQYF. DNA of the CDR3: TGTGCCAGCAGTGGAGGACAGGGTGTGCACTCCGAGCAGTACTTC.

J is TRBJ1-6 and V is TRBV6-5; D possibly corresponds to TRBD1 (5 bases). Germline-derived CDR1 and CDR2 are MNHEY and SVGAGI. Trimming removed 6 bases at V and 0 bases at J, with 9 bases between. CDR3 length equals 15 residues. CDR3 in amino acids: CASRGEGSYNSPLHF. CDR3 nucleotide sequence: TGTGCCAGCAGGGGGGAAGGCTCCTATAATTCACCCCTCCACTTT.